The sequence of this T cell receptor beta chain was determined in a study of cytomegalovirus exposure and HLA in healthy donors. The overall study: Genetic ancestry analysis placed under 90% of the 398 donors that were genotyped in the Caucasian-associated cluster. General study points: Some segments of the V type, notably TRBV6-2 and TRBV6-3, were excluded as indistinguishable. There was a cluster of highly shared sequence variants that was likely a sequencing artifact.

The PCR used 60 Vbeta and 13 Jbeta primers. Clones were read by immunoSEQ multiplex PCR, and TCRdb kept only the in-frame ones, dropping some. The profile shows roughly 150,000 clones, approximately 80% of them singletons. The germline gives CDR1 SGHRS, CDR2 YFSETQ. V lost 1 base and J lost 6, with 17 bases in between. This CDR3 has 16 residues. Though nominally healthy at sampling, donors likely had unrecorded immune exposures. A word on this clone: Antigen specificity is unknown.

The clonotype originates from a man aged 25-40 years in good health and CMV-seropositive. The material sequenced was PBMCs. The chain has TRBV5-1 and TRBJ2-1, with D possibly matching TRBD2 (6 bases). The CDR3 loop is CASSLTPAGGTNEQFF. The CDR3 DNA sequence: TGCGCCAGCAGCTTGACCCCTGCGGGCGGGACCAATGAGCAGTTCTTC.